The 23 T cell receptor beta chains below were found in one sample sequenced in a study of OX40 agonist ivuxolimab in advanced cancers. The assay was immunoSEQ multiplex PCR, and TCRdb's table has in-frame clones only and misses some. The data contain roughly 75,000 clones, roughly 86% of them singletons. This sample comprised CD4+ or CD8+ T cells sorted from blood, obtained in a trial of the OX40 agonist ivuxolimab. These receptors all come from an adult with an advanced solid tumor such as melanoma, head and neck, liver or kidney cancer.

This clone was detected a few times. The rearrangement uses TRBV27 and TRBJ2-1; D is ambiguous. Trimming took 2 bases from V and 2 from J, leaving 7 bases between them. CDR1 MNHEY and CDR2 SMNVEV come from the germline V gene (reference sequence). The length of the CDR3 is 14 residues. CDR3 sequence: CASSLIGTYNEQFF. In DNA form, the CDR3 reads TGTGCCAGCAGTTTAATTGGAACCTACAATGAGCAGTTCTTC.

The chain joins TRBV6-1 to TRBJ1-5, with a tentative D call TRBD1 (6 bases). The CDR3 spans 15 residues. V was pared by 8 bases and J by 1 base, with 15 bases between. Germline V gene data show CDR1 as MNHNS and CDR2 as SASEGT. CDR3 loop: CASVRNRASNQPQHF. The CDR3 region has the DNA TGTGCCAGCGTACGGAACAGGGCCAGCAATCAGCCCCAGCATTTT.

This clone has just one count. The chain has TRBV5-5 and TRBJ2-2; 7 bases agree with TRBD2. There are 14 residues in the CDR3. The V segment lost 4 bases and the J segment 7 bases; nucleotides outside the gene matches: 7. Looked up from germline, CDR1 is SGHKS and CDR2 is YYEKEE (reference sequence). The DNA of the CDR3 is TGTGCCAGCAGCCACCGGGGGGTCGGCGGGGAGCTGTTTTTT. Its translation: CASSHRGVGGELFF.

The gene calls are TRBV7-2 and TRBJ2-3; TRBD2 aligns across 8 bases. The germline gives CDR1 SGHTA, CDR2 FQGNSA. This CDR3 region has 15 residues. The V gene end was trimmed by 3 bases and the J gene end by 5 bases; junction bases not matched to a gene: 7. CDR3 coding DNA: TGTGCCAGCAGCTTCGGGGGGGCCGGGAGAGATACGCAGTATTTT. As protein: CASSFGGAGRDTQYF. Filled out from reference TRBV7-2 and TRBJ2-3, the complete variable domain reads GAGVSQSPSNKVTEKGKDVELRCDPISGHTALYWYRQSLGQGLEFLIYFQGNSAPDKSGLPSDRFSAERTGGSVSTLTIQRTQQEDSAVYLCASSFGGAGRDTQYFGPGTRLTVL.

V gene TRBV5-1 combines with J gene TRBJ1-1; D perhaps matches TRBD1 (6 bases). V lost 4 bases, J lost 0 bases, and 19 bases lay in between. The CDR3 runs to 17 residues. The germline gives CDR1 SGHRS, CDR2 YFSETQ. CDR3 nucleotide sequence: TGCGCCAGCAGCCTCGACAGGCCTCAAATCCTGAACACTGAAGCTTTCTTT. Translating it yields CASSLDRPQILNTEAFF.

This clone occurred once. The V gene is TRBV30, the J gene TRBJ2-7; D possibly corresponds to TRBD1 (6 bases). The CDR3 runs 13 residues. Germline CDR1 is GTSNPN and CDR2 is SVGIG (reference sequence). Trimming removed 2 bases from V and 3 bases from J, with 11 bases in between. CDR3 coding DNA: TGTGCCTGGAGTACCGAACAGGGCTACGAGCAGTACTTC. As protein: CAWSTEQGYEQYF.

V is TRBV30 and J is TRBJ1-1; 8 positions match TRBD1. The trim removed 2 bases at V and 4 bases at J, leaving 6 bases unmatched. The CDR3 runs to 14 residues. Germline CDR1 reads GTSNPN; CDR2 reads SVGIG (reference sequence). Written as DNA, the CDR3 is TGTGCCTGGAGTAGGGACAGGTTGACCACTGAAGCTTTCTTT. It specifies CAWSRDRLTTEAFF. The full variable domain, with the rest looked up from reference TRBV30 and TRBJ1-1, is SQTIHQWPATLVQPVGSPLSLECTVEGTSNPNLYWYRQAAGRGLQLLFYSVGIGQISSEVPQNLSASRPQDRQFILSSKKLLLSDSGFYLCAWSRDRLTTEAFFGQGTRLTVV.

The rearrangement uses TRBV5-1 and TRBJ1-2; 8 positions match TRBD1. CDR1 is SGHRS and CDR2 is YFSETQ in the germline V gene. This CDR3 has 13 residues. V trimming: 7 bases; J trimming: 3 bases; junction bases outside the gene matches: 5. Here the CDR3 reads CASGQGAYYGYTF. The CDR3 DNA follows: TGCGCCAGCGGGCAGGGGGCTTACTATGGCTACACCTTC.

This rearrangement joins TRBV4-1 to TRBJ1-6, with D unclear. The CDR3 covers 14 residues. Germline V CDR1 and CDR2: MGHRA, YSYEKL. Trimming shortened V by 4 bases and J by 7 bases, and 11 bases separated the two germline ends. The CDR3 nucleotides are TGCGCCAGCAGCCCTTCTAAAGGGAATTCACCCCTCCACTTT. Protein sequence: CASSPSKGNSPLHF.

As for this clone: Different DNA sequences within this sample yield the same CDR3. The chain has TRBV7-2 and TRBJ2-7, with D possibly TRBD1 on 5 matching bases. CDR1 SGHTA and CDR2 FQGNSA come from the germline V gene. V lost 1 base to trimming and J lost 7 bases, with 8 bases between them. This CDR3 has 12 amino acids. This CDR3 reads CASSLVAGEQYF. The CDR3 bases are TGTGCCAGCAGCTTAGTGGCAGGGGAGCAGTACTTC.

This clone has a single count. This chain connects TRBV15 to TRBJ1-1, with D maybe TRBD1 (5 bases). Trimming pared 0 bases from V and 1 base from J, leaving 9 bases between. The CDR3 has 15 amino acids. CDR1 and CDR2 (germline): LNHNV, YYDKDF (reference sequence). This CDR3 is CATSRDATGNTEAFF. DNA of the CDR3: TGTGCCACCAGCAGAGATGCCACAGGGAACACTGAAGCTTTCTTT. Full variable domain (remainder filled in from reference TRBV15 and TRBJ1-1): DAMVIQNPRYQVTQFGKPVTLSCSQTLNHNVMYWYQQKSSQAPKLLFHYYDKDFNNEADTPDNFQSRRPNTSFCFLDIRSPGLGDTAMYLCATSRDATGNTEAFFGQGTRLTVV.

This chain uses TRBV6-5 with TRBJ1-1, with D possibly matching TRBD1 (5 bases). The CDR3 is 15 amino acids. CDR1 is MNHEY, CDR2 SVGAGI, per germline. The germline V and J ends were trimmed by 4 bases and 8 bases, with 20 bases remaining between them. The CDR3 sequence: CASSWDLEGLMEAFF. CDR3 coding DNA: TGTGCCAGCAGTTGGGACCTTGAGGGCCTGATGGAAGCTTTCTTT.

The gene calls are TRBV18 and TRBJ1-1, with 7 positions matching TRBD1. The length of the CDR3 is 15 residues. The germline gives CDR1 KGHSH, CDR2 LQKENI. The junction had 2 bases not matched to a gene; V was cut back by 1 base and J by 0 bases. The chain's CDR3 is CASSPRDRVNTEAFF. The CDR3 DNA follows: TGTGCCAGCTCACCACGGGACAGAGTGAACACTGAAGCTTTCTTT. Using reference TRBV18 and TRBJ1-1 for the parts outside the CDR3, the full variable domain is NAGVMQNPRHLVRRRGQEARLRCSPMKGHSHVYWYRQLPEEGLKFMVYLQKENIIDESGMPKERFSAEFPKEGPSILRIQQVVRGDSAAYFCASSPRDRVNTEAFFGQGTRLTVV.

The V call is TRBV4-2, the J call TRBJ2-2, with D perhaps being TRBD1 or TRBD2 (5 bases each). The V gene's germline CDR1 is LGHNA and CDR2 YNFKEQ. This CDR3 comprises 15 residues. V was cut by 4 bases and J by 0 bases, with 9 bases left in between. This chain's CDR3 is CASSRDLTNTGELFF. The CDR3 nucleotides are TGTGCCAGCAGCCGGGACCTCACGAACACCGGGGAGCTGTTTTTT.

This sequence joins TRBV27 and TRBJ2-2; a weak D match, TRBD2 (5 bases). The V and J ends lost 1 base and 1 base respectively, with 10 bases between them. This CDR3 spans 16 amino acids. Germline V gives CDR1 MNHEY, CDR2 SMNVEV (reference sequence). CDR3 sequence reads: CASSLFWTLNTGELFF. CDR3 in DNA: TGTGCCAGCAGTTTATTTTGGACTTTGAACACCGGGGAGCTGTTTTTT.

V gene TRBV18 combines with J gene TRBJ1-1, with D uncertain. This CDR3 contains 15 residues. With 3 bases removed from V and 4 bases from J, the gap between germline ends came to 15 bases. CDR1 is KGHSH and CDR2 is LQKENI in the germline V gene. The CDR3 is CASSPISTLSTEAFF. As DNA, the CDR3 is TGTGCCAGCTCACCCATTTCGACCCTTTCCACTGAAGCTTTCTTT.

This clone is a singleton in its sample. CDR3 in DNA: TGTGCCAGCTCACCAAGTGTAGGGGATACGCAGTATTTT. It specifies CASSPSVGDTQYF. This chain uses TRBV18 with TRBJ2-3; D is ambiguous. Deletions cut 2 bases from V and 6 bases from J, with 9 bases between. This CDR3 is 13 amino acids long. The germline CDR1 and CDR2 sequences are KGHSH and LQKENI.

This sequence joins TRBV11-3 and TRBJ2-7; TRBD1 matches 11 bases. Trimming removed 5 bases from V and 7 bases from J; junction bases left unmatched: 7. Germline values: CDR1 SGHNT, CDR2 YENEEA. The CDR3 runs to 14 residues. The CDR3 loop is CASSAGQGVGEQYF. The CDR3 DNA reads as TGTGCCAGCAGCGCGGGACAGGGGGTGGGAGAGCAGTACTTC.

This chain links TRBV2 with TRBJ2-1; the match to TRBD2 covers 8 bases. The junction had 3 bases not matched to a gene; V was cut back by 5 bases and J by 0 bases. The CDR3 contains 15 residues. Germline V CDR1 and CDR2: SNHLY, FYNNEI. In nucleotides, the CDR3 is TGTGCCAGCAGTAAGCGGGGGACCTCCTACAATGAGCAGTTCTTC. As protein: CASSKRGTSYNEQFF.

This chain links TRBV4-1 with TRBJ2-3; weak D call: TRBD2 (6 bases). CDR3 length: 15 residues. V dropped 8 bases and J dropped 2 bases, with 17 bases sitting between them. Germline V gene data show CDR1 as MGHRA and CDR2 as YSYEKL. In DNA form, the CDR3 reads TGCGCCAGCCGTGTAGCGGAGGGCCCCACAGATACGCAGTATTTT. It is translated as CASRVAEGPTDTQYF.

The chain joins TRBV10-1 to TRBJ1-1; the D is unclear. The CDR3 consists of 13 residues. Germline values: CDR1 WNHNN, CDR2 SYGVQD (reference sequence). Trimming removed 5 bases from V and 0 bases from J, with 7 bases in between. CDR3 coding DNA: TGCGCCAGCAGTTCGGAGATGAACACTGAAGCTTTCTTT. Its translation is CASSSEMNTEAFF.

This chain joins TRBV7-2 and TRBJ2-5, with 11 bases identical to TRBD2. V shed 5 bases, J shed 5 bases, and the junction held 10 bases outside the gene matches. CDR3 length: 16 amino acids. The germline V gene encodes CDR1 SGHTA and CDR2 FQGNSA. The chain's CDR3 is CASSPRASGGRETQYF. The CDR3 DNA reads as TGTGCCAGCAGCCCCCGCGCTAGCGGGGGGCGGGAGACCCAGTACTTC.

On this clone itself: Sequence at one end of the junction differs from germline and may be a read error. This specimen includes other DNA sequences encoding the same CDR3. J is TRBJ1-1 and V is TRBV4-3; weak D call: TRBD1 (5 bases). The CDR3 is made up of 15 amino acids. Per the germline V gene, CDR1 is LGHNA and CDR2 is YSLEER. The CDR3: CASSQGSGWNTEAFF. CDR3 nucleotides: TGCGCCAGCAGTCAAGGGTCAGGGTGGAACACTGAAGCTTTCTTT.